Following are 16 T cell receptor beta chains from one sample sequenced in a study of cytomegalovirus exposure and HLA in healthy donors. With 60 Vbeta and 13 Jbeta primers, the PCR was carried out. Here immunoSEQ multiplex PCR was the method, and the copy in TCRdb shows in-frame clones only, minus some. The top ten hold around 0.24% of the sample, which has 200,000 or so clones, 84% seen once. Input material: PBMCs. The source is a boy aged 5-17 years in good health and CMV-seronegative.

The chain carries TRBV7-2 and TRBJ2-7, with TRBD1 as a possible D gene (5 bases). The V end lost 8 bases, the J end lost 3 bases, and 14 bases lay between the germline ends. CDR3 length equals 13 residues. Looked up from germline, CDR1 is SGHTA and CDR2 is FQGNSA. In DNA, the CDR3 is TGTGCCAGCGGACACTGGGGCATCTACGAGCAGTACTTC. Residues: CASGHWGIYEQYF.

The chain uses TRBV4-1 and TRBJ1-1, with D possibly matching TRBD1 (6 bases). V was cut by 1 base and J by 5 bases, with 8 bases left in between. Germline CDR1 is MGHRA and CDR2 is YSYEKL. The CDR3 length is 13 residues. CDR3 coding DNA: TGCGCCAGCAGCCAAGTAGGGGGTACTGAAGCTTTCTTT. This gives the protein CASSQVGGTEAFF.

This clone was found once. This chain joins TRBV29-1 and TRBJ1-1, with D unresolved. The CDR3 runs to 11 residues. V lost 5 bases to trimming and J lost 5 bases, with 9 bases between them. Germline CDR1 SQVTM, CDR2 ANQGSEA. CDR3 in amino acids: CSVSGETEAFF. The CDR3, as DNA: TGCAGCGTTAGCGGGGAAACTGAAGCTTTCTTT.

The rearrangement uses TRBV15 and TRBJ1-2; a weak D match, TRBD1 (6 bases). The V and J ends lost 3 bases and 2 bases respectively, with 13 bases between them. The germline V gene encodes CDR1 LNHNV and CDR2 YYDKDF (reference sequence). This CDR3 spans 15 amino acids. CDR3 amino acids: CATSRLYGQNYGYTF. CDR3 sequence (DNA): TGTGCCACCAGCAGGTTATATGGACAGAACTATGGCTACACCTTC.

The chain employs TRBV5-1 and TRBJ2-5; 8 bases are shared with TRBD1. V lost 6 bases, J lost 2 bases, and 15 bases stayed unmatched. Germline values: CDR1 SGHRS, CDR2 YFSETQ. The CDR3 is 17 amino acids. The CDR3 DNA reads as TGCGCCAGCAATAGAATTCCAGGGGGCGCGGGGCAAGAGACCCAGTACTTC. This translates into CASNRIPGGAGQETQYF.

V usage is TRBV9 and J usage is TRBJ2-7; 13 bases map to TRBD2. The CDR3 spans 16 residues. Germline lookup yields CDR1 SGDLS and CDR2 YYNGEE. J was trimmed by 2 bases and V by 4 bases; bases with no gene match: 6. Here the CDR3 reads CASSTPTSGRAYEQYF. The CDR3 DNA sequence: TGTGCCAGCAGCACCCCAACTAGCGGGAGGGCCTACGAGCAGTACTTC. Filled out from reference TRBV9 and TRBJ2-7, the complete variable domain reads DSGVTQTPKHLITATGQRVTLRCSPRSGDLSVYWYQQSLDQGLQFLIQYYNGEERAKGNILERFSAQQFPDLHSELNLSSLELGDSALYFCASSTPTSGRAYEQYFGPGTRLTVT.

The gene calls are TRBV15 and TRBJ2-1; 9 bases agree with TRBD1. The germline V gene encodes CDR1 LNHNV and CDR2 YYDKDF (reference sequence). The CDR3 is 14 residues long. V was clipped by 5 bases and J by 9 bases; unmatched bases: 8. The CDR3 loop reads CATSLGQGIREQFF. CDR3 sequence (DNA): TGTGCCACCAGCTTAGGACAGGGGATTCGTGAGCAGTTCTTC. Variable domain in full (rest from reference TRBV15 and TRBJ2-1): DAMVIQNPRYQVTQFGKPVTLSCSQTLNHNVMYWYQQKSSQAPKLLFHYYDKDFNNEADTPDNFQSRRPNTSFCFLDIRSPGLGDTAMYLCATSLGQGIREQFFGPGTRLTVL.

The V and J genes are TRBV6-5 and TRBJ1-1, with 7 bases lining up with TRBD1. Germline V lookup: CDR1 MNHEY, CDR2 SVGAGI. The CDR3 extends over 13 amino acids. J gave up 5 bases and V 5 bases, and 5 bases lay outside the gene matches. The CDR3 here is CASSPDRKTEAFF. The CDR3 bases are TGTGCCAGCAGTCCGGACAGGAAGACTGAAGCTTTCTTT.

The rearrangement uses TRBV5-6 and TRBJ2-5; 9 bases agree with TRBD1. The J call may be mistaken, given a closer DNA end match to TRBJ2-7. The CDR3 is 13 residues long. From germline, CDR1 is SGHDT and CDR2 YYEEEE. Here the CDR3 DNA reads TGTGCCAGCAGCTTCGGGACAGGGAGCGAGCAGTACTTC. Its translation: CASSFGTGSEQYF.

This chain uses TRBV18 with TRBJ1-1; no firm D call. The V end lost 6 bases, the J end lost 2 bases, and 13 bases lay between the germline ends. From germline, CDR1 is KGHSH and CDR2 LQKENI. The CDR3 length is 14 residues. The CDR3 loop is CASSQSGSNTEAFF. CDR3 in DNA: TGTGCCAGCTCTCAATCGGGATCAAACACTGAAGCTTTCTTT.

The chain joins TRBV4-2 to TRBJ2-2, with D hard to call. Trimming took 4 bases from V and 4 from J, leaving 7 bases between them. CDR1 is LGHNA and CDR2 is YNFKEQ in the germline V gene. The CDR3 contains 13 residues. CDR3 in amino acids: CASSPLFTGELFF. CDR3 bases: TGTGCCAGCAGCCCCCTATTCACCGGGGAGCTGTTTTTT.

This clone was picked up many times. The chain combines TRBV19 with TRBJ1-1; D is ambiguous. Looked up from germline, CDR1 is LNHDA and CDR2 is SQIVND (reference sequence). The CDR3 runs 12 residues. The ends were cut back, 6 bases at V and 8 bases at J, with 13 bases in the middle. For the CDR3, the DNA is TGTGCCAGTAGGGGCAGAAATTCCGAAGCTTTCTTT. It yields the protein CASRGRNSEAFF. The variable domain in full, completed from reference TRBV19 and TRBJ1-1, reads DGGITQSPKYLFRKEGQNVTLSCEQNLNHDAMYWYRQDPGQGLRLIYYSQIVNDFQKGDIAEGYSVSREKKESFPLTVTSAQKNPTAFYLCASRGRNSEAFFGQGTRLTVV.

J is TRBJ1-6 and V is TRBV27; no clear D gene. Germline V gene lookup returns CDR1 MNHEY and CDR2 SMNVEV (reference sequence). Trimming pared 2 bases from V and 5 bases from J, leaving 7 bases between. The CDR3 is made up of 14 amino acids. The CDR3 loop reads CASSLAAHNSPLHF. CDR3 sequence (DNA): TGTGCCAGCAGTTTAGCCGCGCATAATTCACCCCTCCACTTT.

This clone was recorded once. The CDR3 region has the DNA TGTGCCTGGAGGTTTTGGACAGGGGTTGGCTACACCTTC. Amino acid sequence: CAWRFWTGVGYTF. This chain joins TRBV30 and TRBJ1-2, with 9 bases identical to TRBD1. Germline values: CDR1 GTSNPN, CDR2 SVGIG (reference sequence). This CDR3 has 13 amino acids. V lost 3 bases, J lost 7 bases, and 6 bases stayed unmatched.

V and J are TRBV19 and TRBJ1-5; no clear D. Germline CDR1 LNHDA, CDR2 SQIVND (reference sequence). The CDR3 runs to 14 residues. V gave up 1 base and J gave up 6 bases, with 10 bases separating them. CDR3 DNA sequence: TGTGCCAGTAGTATAGGAGGGATCGGTCAGCCCCAGCATTTT. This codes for CASSIGGIGQPQHF.

The CDR3 is CASSYRTGYGNTIYF. CDR3 bases: TGTGCCAGCAGTTATAGGACAGGTTACGGAAACACCATATATTTT. The chain joins TRBV27 to TRBJ1-3, with 7 bases identical to TRBD1. From germline, CDR1 is MNHEY and CDR2 SMNVEV (reference sequence). V gave up 4 bases and J gave up 4 bases; unmatched junction bases: 7. The CDR3 extends over 15 amino acids.